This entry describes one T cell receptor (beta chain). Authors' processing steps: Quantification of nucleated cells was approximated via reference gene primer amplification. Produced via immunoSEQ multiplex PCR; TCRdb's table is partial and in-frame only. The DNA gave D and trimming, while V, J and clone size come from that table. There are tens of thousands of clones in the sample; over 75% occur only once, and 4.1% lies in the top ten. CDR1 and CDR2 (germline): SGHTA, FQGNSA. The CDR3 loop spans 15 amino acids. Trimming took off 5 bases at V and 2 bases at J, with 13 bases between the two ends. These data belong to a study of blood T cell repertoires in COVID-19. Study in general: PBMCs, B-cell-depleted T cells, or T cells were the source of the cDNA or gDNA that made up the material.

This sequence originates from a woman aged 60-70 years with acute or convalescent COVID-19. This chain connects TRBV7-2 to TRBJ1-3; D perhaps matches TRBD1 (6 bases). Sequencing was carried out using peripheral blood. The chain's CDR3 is CASSSRPGAGNTIYF. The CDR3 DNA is TGTGCCAGCAGCAGTCGGCCAGGGGCTGGAAACACCATATATTTT. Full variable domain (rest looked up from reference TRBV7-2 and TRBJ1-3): GAGVSQSPSNKVTEKGKDVELRCDPISGHTALYWYRQSLGQGLEFLIYFQGNSAPDKSGLPSDRFSAERTGGSVSTLTIQRTQQEDSAVYLCASSSRPGAGNTIYFGEGSWLTVV.